A single sample is the source of the 7 T cell receptor beta chains below, sequenced in a study of blood T cells in healthy people across ages. Primed by a sample-barcoded 5' primer and a J-beta primer mix, a second PCR proceeded for 7 to 11 cycles. TCRdb independently ran MiXCR on the 5' RACE reads; one entry per CDR3 protein. The table lists hundreds of thousands of distinct CDR3 sequences, under 45% of them singletons. Sequenced input: blood. Source of these receptors: a man aged 55 to 70 in good health.

This clonotype appeared a few times. This chain joins TRBV7-2 and TRBJ2-4, with D possibly being TRBD1 or TRBD2 (5 bases each). The CDR3 consists of 12 residues. In germline, CDR1 is SGHTA, CDR2 FQGNSA. V was cut by 6 bases and J by 9 bases, with 12 bases left in between. The CDR3 here is CASRREGSIQYF. CDR3 DNA sequence: TGTGCCAGCAGAAGAGAGGGGAGCATTCAGTACTTC.

The chain links TRBV7-2 to TRBJ2-7; 11 bases are shared with TRBD2. The J call may be in error: the DNA end matches TRBJ2-5 better. The CDR3 is made up of 16 amino acids. CDR1 SGHTA and CDR2 FQGNSA come from the germline V gene. CDR3 protein: CASSSYSGGAGETQYF. The CDR3 DNA is TGTGCCAGCAGCTCCTATAGCGGGGGGGCCGGTGAGACCCAGTACTTC.

CDR3 DNA: TGCGCCAGCAGTGACGGGGCCTGGGCTGAAGCTTTCTTT. This translates into CASSDGAWAEAFF. The V and J genes are TRBV10-1 and TRBJ1-1, with D possibly TRBD1 on 5 matching bases. The CDR3 is made up of 13 amino acids. The V end lost 3 bases, the J end lost 6 bases, and 11 bases lay between the germline ends. Germline V gene sequence: CDR1 WNHNN, CDR2 SYGVQD (reference sequence).

V and J are TRBV4-3 and TRBJ2-1, with D hard to call. This CDR3 has 18 amino acids. Germline V gene lookup returns CDR1 LGHNA and CDR2 YSLEER. V dropped 1 base and J dropped 1 base, with 17 bases sitting between them. The CDR3 is CASSQVLLRKGSYNEQFF. DNA for the CDR3: TGCGCCAGCAGCCAAGTTCTCCTGAGGAAAGGGTCCTACAATGAGCAGTTCTTC.

This clonotype was seen a few times. The chain uses TRBV20-1 and TRBJ2-7; 7 nucleotides line up with TRBD1. The ends lost 1 base at V and 2 bases at J; junction bases unmatched: 8. The CDR3 covers 15 residues. The V gene's germline CDR1 is DFQATT and CDR2 SNEGSKA (reference sequence). The CDR3 here is CSARGIRGTPYEQYF. The DNA for the CDR3 is TGCAGTGCTAGAGGCATCAGGGGGACCCCCTACGAGCAGTACTTC.

Relative to its sample, this clonotype is medium-sized. This chain joins TRBV20-1 and TRBJ2-3; D is unresolved. The CDR3 has 16 amino acids. Per the germline V gene, CDR1 is DFQATT and CDR2 is SNEGSKA (reference sequence). V dropped 3 bases and J dropped 7 bases, with 23 bases sitting between them. The CDR3 protein is CSASPAGVRTSNTQYF. CDR3 DNA: TGCAGTGCTAGCCCCGCAGGCGTTAGGACCAGCAATACGCAGTATTTT.

A note on this clonotype: The junction shows a germline mismatch at one end, possibly a read error. This sequence joins TRBV4-1 and TRBJ1-1, with D hard to call. From germline, CDR1 is MGHRA and CDR2 YSYEKL. The CDR3 is 15 residues long. Here the CDR3 reads CASSQNGVGYTEAFF. The DNA of the CDR3 is TGCGCCAGCAGCCAAAACGGGGTGGGGTACACTGAGGCTTTCTTT.